Shown below are 30 T cell receptor beta chains from a single sample sequenced in a study of cytomegalovirus exposure and HLA in healthy donors. Primers: 60 Vbeta forward and 13 Jbeta reverse. The data were produced by immunoSEQ multiplex PCR, yet TCRdb's version contains in-frame clones alone and is incomplete. The sample is made up of about 120,000 clones, and the top ten hold around 7% of it. The specimen sequenced was PBMCs. The receptor set was obtained from a man aged 35 to 55 in good health and CMV-seropositive.

DNA for the CDR3: TGTGCCAGCAGCTCATGGACTTCACTAACCTATGGCTACACCTTC. The encoded protein is CASSSWTSLTYGYTF. The rearrangement links TRBV5-5 to TRBJ1-2; D unresolved. Germline lookup yields CDR1 SGHKS and CDR2 YYEKEE (reference sequence). The CDR3 is made up of 15 amino acids. V was shortened by 3 bases and J by 4 bases, with 16 bases between the two germline ends. The whole variable domain, remainder taken from reference TRBV5-5 and TRBJ1-2, is DAGVTQSPTHLIKTRGQQVTLRCSPISGHKSVSWYQQVLGQGPQFIFQYYEKEERGRGNFPDRFSARQFPNYSSELNVNALLLGDSALYLCASSSWTSLTYGYTFGSGTRLTVV.

V usage is TRBV6-4 and J usage is TRBJ1-2; 8 nucleotides align to TRBD1. CDR1 and CDR2 (germline): MRHNA, SNTAGT. V lost 5 bases to trimming and J lost 6 bases; unmatched junction nucleotides: 11. The CDR3 length is 15 residues. CDR3 sequence reads: CASSIGQGPADGYTF. In DNA, the CDR3 is TGTGCCAGCAGTATAGGACAGGGACCAGCGGATGGCTACACCTTC.

The chain recombines TRBV13 with TRBJ2-1; 7 bases line up with TRBD1. The germline V gene has CDR1 PRHDT and CDR2 FYEKMQ (reference sequence). The CDR3 is made up of 15 amino acids. Trimming took 1 base from V and 3 from J; bases not matched to a gene: 3. The CDR3 region has the DNA TGTGCCAGCAGCTTAGCAGGGGGTCTCTACAATGAGCAGTTCTTC. Its protein is CASSLAGGLYNEQFF.

J is TRBJ2-3 and V is TRBV27; TRBD1 matches at 8 bases. The ends lost 4 bases at V and 6 bases at J; junction bases unmatched: 6. Germline assignment: CDR1 MNHEY and CDR2 SMNVEV (reference sequence). This CDR3 spans 14 amino acids. CDR3 protein: CASSSGGILDTQYF. CDR3 bases: TGTGCCAGCAGTTCAGGGGGCATCTTGGATACGCAGTATTTT.

V usage is TRBV2 and J usage is TRBJ2-2; perhaps TRBD1 as D (5 bases). This CDR3 comprises 14 residues. Between the trimmed V and J ends, which lost 0 bases and 6 bases, there was a span of 8 bases. Germline V CDR1 and CDR2: SNHLY, FYNNEI. CDR3 DNA: TGTGCCAGCAGTGAAGCGCTCAGGGCCGGGGAGCTGTTTTTT. This translates into CASSEALRAGELFF.

The CDR3 DNA sequence: TGTGCCAGCAGCTTTAGCGGGCGGGGCTACGAGCAGTACTTC. The encoded protein is CASSFSGRGYEQYF. The genes are TRBV6-5 and TRBJ2-7, with TRBD2 matching 7 bases. CDR1 and CDR2 from the germline V gene are MNHEY and SVGAGI. The CDR3 length is 14 residues. V was clipped by 6 bases and J by 3 bases; unmatched bases: 8.

The CDR3 is CASSTRLADRNEQFF. The CDR3, as DNA: TGCGCCAGCAGCACTAGACTAGCGGACCGTAATGAGCAGTTCTTC. The chain carries TRBV5-1 and TRBJ2-1; 9 bases line up with TRBD2. Germline assignment: CDR1 SGHRS and CDR2 YFSETQ. The junction had 9 bases not matched to a gene; V was cut back by 4 bases and J by 7 bases. This CDR3 has 15 amino acids. Full variable domain (rest looked up from reference TRBV5-1 and TRBJ2-1): KAGVTQTPRYLIKTRGQQVTLSCSPISGHRSVSWYQQTPGQGLQFLFEYFSETQRNKGNFPGRFSGRQFSNSRSEMNVSTLELGDSALYLCASSTRLADRNEQFFGPGTRLTVL.

With respect to this clone: This CDR3 is also generated by other DNA sequences in the sample. J is TRBJ2-3 and V is TRBV5-8; unclear D gene. Trimming took 1 base from V and 6 from J, leaving 12 bases between them. Germline CDR1 SGHTS, CDR2 YDEGEE. CDR3 length: 14 residues. The CDR3 sequence is CASSLYEVGDTQYF. For the CDR3, the DNA is TGTGCCAGCAGCTTGTATGAGGTCGGGGATACGCAGTATTTT. Using reference TRBV5-8 and TRBJ2-3 for the parts outside the CDR3, the full variable domain is EAGVTQSPTHLIKTRGQQATLRCSPISGHTSVYWYQQALGLGLQFLLWYDEGEERNRGNFPPRFSGRQFPNYSSELNVNALELEDSALYLCASSLYEVGDTQYFGPGTRLTVL.

The genes are TRBV28 and TRBJ2-2; 9 nucleotides match TRBD2. V lost 1 base, J lost 6 bases, and 6 bases stayed unmatched. Germline CDR1 MDHEN, CDR2 SYDVKM. The CDR3 has 16 amino acids. The CDR3 protein is CASSLYSGSKAGELFF. As DNA, the CDR3 is TGTGCCAGCAGTTTATATAGCGGGAGTAAGGCCGGGGAGCTGTTTTTT.

This sequence joins TRBV27 and TRBJ2-7; 8 bases line up with TRBD1. This CDR3 comprises 20 residues. Germline CDR1 and CDR2: MNHEY and SMNVEV (reference sequence). Trimming removed 0 bases from V and 4 bases from J; junction bases left unmatched: 20. CDR3 protein: CASSLSTSQGTGTGQYEQYF. CDR3 DNA sequence: TGTGCCAGCAGTTTATCGACGAGTCAAGGAACCGGGACAGGTCAATACGAGCAGTACTTC.

The chain combines TRBV28 with TRBJ2-7, with a tentative D call TRBD1 (6 bases). Per germline, CDR1 MDHEN and CDR2 SYDVKM. This CDR3 is 15 amino acids long. Trimming cost V 5 bases and J 3 bases, with 17 bases left between them. The CDR3 loop reads CASSPLWDTHYEQYF. CDR3 nucleotide sequence: TGTGCCAGCAGTCCGTTATGGGACACCCACTACGAGCAGTACTTC.

The rearrangement links TRBV5-1 to TRBJ2-7; tentative D call: TRBD1 (5 bases). Trimming removed 5 bases from V and 0 bases from J, with 6 bases in between. CDR1 SGHRS and CDR2 YFSETQ come from the germline V gene. The CDR3 has 12 amino acids. For the CDR3, the DNA is TGCGCCAGCAGAGACAGCTCCTACGAGCAGTACTTC. Translating it yields CASRDSSYEQYF.

This chain uses TRBV6-5 with TRBJ2-2, with 7 positions matching TRBD2. V lost 8 bases, J lost 3 bases, and 3 bases stayed unmatched. The germline CDR1 and CDR2 sequences are MNHEY and SVGAGI. This CDR3 spans 13 amino acids. The CDR3 nucleotides are TGTGCCAGCGGCCTAGCGGACACCGGGGAGCTGTTTTTT. Translation: CASGLADTGELFF.

The chain carries TRBV7-9 and TRBJ2-7; 14 nucleotides agree with TRBD2. CDR1 is SEHNR, CDR2 FQNEAQ, per germline (reference sequence). Trimming cost V 4 bases and J 4 bases; bases outside gene matches: 6. The CDR3 is made up of 16 amino acids. This chain's CDR3 is CASSSRLAGGPYEQYF. Written as DNA, the CDR3 is TGTGCCAGCAGCTCCCGACTAGCGGGAGGGCCATACGAGCAGTACTTC.

The rearrangement uses TRBV7-2 and TRBJ2-7; 7 nucleotides agree with TRBD1. The germline V gene encodes CDR1 SGHTA and CDR2 FQGNSA. The CDR3 totals 14 residues. V lost 1 base to trimming and J lost 1 base; unmatched junction nucleotides: 1. This chain's CDR3 is CASSLGRGSYEQYF. CDR3 DNA sequence: TGTGCCAGCAGCTTAGGCAGGGGGTCCTACGAGCAGTACTTC.

V is TRBV9 and J is TRBJ2-7; TRBD2 matches 12 bases. V was pared by 0 bases and J by 6 bases, with 13 bases of the junction left unmatched. Germline V gene data show CDR1 as SGDLS and CDR2 as YYNGEE. The CDR3 covers 18 residues. CDR3 sequence (DNA): TGTGCCAGCAGCGTAGCAGCTAGCGGGAGGGAGTCCCCTCGCGAGCAGTACTTC. Encoded protein: CASSVAASGRESPREQYF.

The chain uses TRBV19 and TRBJ2-2, with D uncertain. This CDR3 contains 13 residues. V lost 4 bases, J lost 5 bases, and 8 bases lay in between. Germline-derived CDR1 and CDR2 are LNHDA and SQIVND (reference sequence). Written as DNA, the CDR3 is TGTGCCAGTAGTACCCCGTTGACCGGGGAGCTGTTTTTT. Encoded protein: CASSTPLTGELFF.

The rearrangement links TRBV4-1 to TRBJ1-5; 8 bases match TRBD1. V was pared by 3 bases and J by 6 bases, with 10 bases of the junction left unmatched. Looked up from germline, CDR1 is MGHRA and CDR2 is YSYEKL. The length of the CDR3 is 16 residues. CDR3 protein: CASSQQVGQVVQPQHF. For the CDR3, the DNA is TGCGCCAGCAGCCAGCAGGTGGGACAGGTAGTTCAGCCCCAGCATTTT.

The rearrangement joins TRBV6-5 to TRBJ2-5; maybe TRBD2 (6 bases). The germline V and J ends were trimmed by 7 bases and 5 bases, with 14 bases remaining between them. The germline CDR1 and CDR2 sequences are MNHEY and SVGAGI. The CDR3 covers 13 residues. The CDR3 spells CASTINGGETQYF. DNA of the CDR3: TGTGCCAGCACCATAAATGGGGGGGAGACCCAGTACTTC.

The chain carries TRBV6-5 and TRBJ2-3, with a possible D match to TRBD2 (6 bases). Trimming pared 7 bases from V and 0 bases from J, leaving 8 bases between. The CDR3 has 13 residues. The germline V gene encodes CDR1 MNHEY and CDR2 SVGAGI. The DNA for the CDR3 is TGTGCCAGCACGGCGGGGAGCACAGATACGCAGTATTTT. It specifies CASTAGSTDTQYF.

The chain combines TRBV7-6 with TRBJ1-5; no firm D call. Germline assignment: CDR1 SGHVS and CDR2 FNYEAQ. The length of the CDR3 is 13 residues. V dropped 2 bases and J dropped 4 bases, with 6 bases sitting between them. DNA for the CDR3: TGTGCCAGCAGCTTACAGGAAAATCAGCCCCAGCATTTT. Translation: CASSLQENQPQHF. Together with reference TRBV7-6 and TRBJ1-5, the CDR3 gives the full variable domain: GAGVSQSPRYKVTKRGQDVALRCDPISGHVSLYWYRQALGQGPEFLTYFNYEAQQDKSGLPNDRFSAERPEGSISTLTIQRTEQRDSAMYRCASSLQENQPQHFGDGTRLSIL.

The rearrangement joins TRBV7-5 to TRBJ2-5; TRBD1 is the table's D call and was not checked against the DNA. TRBV7-5 constitutes a pseudogene. The CDR3 is made up of 15 amino acids. The CDR3 DNA is TGTGCCAGAAGCTTAGAGAGGGGGCGATGTGAGACCCAGTACTTC. Translation: CARSLERGRCETQYF.

J is TRBJ1-5 and V is TRBV7-9, with 7 nucleotides matching TRBD1. Trimming removed 5 bases from V and 0 bases from J; junction bases left unmatched: 4. This CDR3 is 15 amino acids long. Per the germline V gene, CDR1 is SEHNR and CDR2 is FQNEAQ (reference sequence). CDR3 region: CASSATGNSNQPQHF. The DNA for the CDR3 is TGTGCCAGCAGCGCGACAGGGAATAGCAATCAGCCCCAGCATTTT.

The V gene is TRBV29-1, the J gene TRBJ2-5, with 9 bases that match TRBD1. The tail of the sequence fits TRBJ2-7 better, so the J call may be wrong. Germline V gene sequence: CDR1 SQVTM, CDR2 ANQGSEA. This CDR3 contains 12 residues. The chain's CDR3 is CSVAGTGTEQYF. DNA for the CDR3: TGCAGCGTAGCCGGGACAGGGACCGAGCAGTACTTC.

The gene calls are TRBV6-1 and TRBJ2-2; TRBD1 matches 8 bases. The CDR3 runs to 14 residues. V lost 5 bases, J lost 2 bases, and 1 base stayed unmatched. Per germline, CDR1 MNHNS and CDR2 SASEGT. CDR3 nucleotide sequence: TGTGCCAGCAGTCAGGGGGCAAACACCGGGGAGCTGTTTTTT. Residues: CASSQGANTGELFF.

The J gene is TRBJ2-1, the V gene TRBV9, with 8 nucleotides matching TRBD2. This CDR3 is built from 17 residues. Germline CDR1 reads SGDLS; CDR2 reads YYNGEE. Trimming at V came to 0 bases and at J to 9 bases, leaving 14 bases not matched to a gene. DNA for the CDR3: TGTGCCAGCAGCGTAGATCCCCCGGGAGGGCCGAAGGCTGAGCAGTTCTTC. Translated, it gives CASSVDPPGGPKAEQFF.

The V and J genes are TRBV5-5 and TRBJ2-3; TRBD1 aligns across 9 bases. The CDR3 contains 18 residues. Germline V gene lookup returns CDR1 SGHKS and CDR2 YYEKEE (reference sequence). The trim removed 2 bases at V and 4 bases at J, leaving 14 bases unmatched. DNA of the CDR3: TGTGCCAGCAGCTTTACTTTTCGGGACAGGGTATTGGCAGATACGCAGTATTTT. Protein sequence: CASSFTFRDRVLADTQYF. Full variable domain (remainder filled in from reference TRBV5-5 and TRBJ2-3): DAGVTQSPTHLIKTRGQQVTLRCSPISGHKSVSWYQQVLGQGPQFIFQYYEKEERGRGNFPDRFSARQFPNYSSELNVNALLLGDSALYLCASSFTFRDRVLADTQYFGPGTRLTVL.

The rearrangement uses TRBV7-9 and TRBJ2-7; a possible D gene is TRBD1 (5 bases). CDR1 and CDR2 from the germline V gene are SEHNR and FQNEAQ (reference sequence). The CDR3 totals 13 residues. V lost 5 bases, J lost 7 bases, and 15 bases lay in between. CDR3 DNA: TGTGCCAGCAGCCGGCAGGTCAGGGCTGAGCAGTACTTC. It translates to CASSRQVRAEQYF.

This chain links TRBV5-1 with TRBJ2-3, with 10 bases lining up with TRBD2. V shed 0 bases, J shed 4 bases, and the junction held 11 bases outside the gene matches. This CDR3 is 18 amino acids long. Germline CDR1 is SGHRS and CDR2 is YFSETQ. In DNA, the CDR3 is TGCGCCAGCAGCTTGGGTCCTAGCGGGAGCGTTATCGCAGATACGCAGTATTTT. Translating gives CASSLGPSGSVIADTQYF.

The chain joins TRBV2 to TRBJ2-3, with TRBD2 as a possible D gene (5 bases). The CDR3 is 15 amino acids. Germline CDR1 is SNHLY and CDR2 is FYNNEI. The V end lost 5 bases, the J end lost 1 base, and 13 bases lay between the germline ends. CDR3 in amino acids: CASSSLEWGTDTQYF. The CDR3 DNA is TGTGCCAGCAGTTCACTAGAGTGGGGCACAGATACGCAGTATTTT.